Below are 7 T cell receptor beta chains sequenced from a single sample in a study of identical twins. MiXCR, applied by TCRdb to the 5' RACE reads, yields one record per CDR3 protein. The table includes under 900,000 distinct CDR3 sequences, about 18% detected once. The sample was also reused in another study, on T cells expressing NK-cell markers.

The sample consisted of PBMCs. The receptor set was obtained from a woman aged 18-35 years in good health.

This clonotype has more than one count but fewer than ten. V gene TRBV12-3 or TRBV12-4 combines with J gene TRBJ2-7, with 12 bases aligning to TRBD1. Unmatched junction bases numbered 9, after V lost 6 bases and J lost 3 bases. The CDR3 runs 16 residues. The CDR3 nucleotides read TGTGCCAGCAGATCCGCCGGGACAGGGGGCTACTACGAGCAGTACTTC. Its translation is CASRSAGTGGYYEQYF.

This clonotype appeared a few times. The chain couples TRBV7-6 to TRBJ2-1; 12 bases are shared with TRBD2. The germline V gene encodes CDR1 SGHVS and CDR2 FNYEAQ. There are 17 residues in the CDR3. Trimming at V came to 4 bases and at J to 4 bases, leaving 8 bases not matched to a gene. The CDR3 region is CASSSLAGGAAYNEQFF. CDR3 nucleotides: TGTGCCAGCAGCTCGCTAGCGGGGGGGGCTGCTTACAATGAGCAGTTCTTC.

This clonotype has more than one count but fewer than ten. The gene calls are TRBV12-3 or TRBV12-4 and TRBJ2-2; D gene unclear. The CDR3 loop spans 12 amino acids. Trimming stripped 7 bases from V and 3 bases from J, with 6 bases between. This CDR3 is CASNEDTGELFF. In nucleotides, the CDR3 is TGTGCCAGCAATGAAGACACCGGGGAGCTGTTTTTT.

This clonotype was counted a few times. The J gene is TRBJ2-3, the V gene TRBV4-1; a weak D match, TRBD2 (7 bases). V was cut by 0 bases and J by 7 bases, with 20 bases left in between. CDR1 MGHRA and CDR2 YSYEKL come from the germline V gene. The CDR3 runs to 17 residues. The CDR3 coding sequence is TGCGCCAGCAGCCAAGATGGGGGGGGGCCCCCATCGTATACGCAGTATTTT. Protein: CASSQDGGGPPSYTQYF.

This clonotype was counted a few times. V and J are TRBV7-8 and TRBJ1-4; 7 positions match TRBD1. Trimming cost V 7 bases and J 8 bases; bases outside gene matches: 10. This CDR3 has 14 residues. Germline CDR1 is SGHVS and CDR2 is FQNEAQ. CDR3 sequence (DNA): TGTGCCAGCACCAGGGGACAGCCGATCGAAAAACTGTTTTTT. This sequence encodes CASTRGQPIEKLFF.

CDR3 sequence (DNA): TGCGCCAGCAGCTTGAACGTAAATGAGCAGTTCTTC. Amino acids: CASSLNVNEQFF. The chain is built from TRBV5-1 and TRBJ2-1; D uncertain. The CDR3 is made up of 12 amino acids. From germline, CDR1 is SGHRS and CDR2 YFSETQ. Trimming left V 1 base short and J 7 bases short, with 6 bases between.

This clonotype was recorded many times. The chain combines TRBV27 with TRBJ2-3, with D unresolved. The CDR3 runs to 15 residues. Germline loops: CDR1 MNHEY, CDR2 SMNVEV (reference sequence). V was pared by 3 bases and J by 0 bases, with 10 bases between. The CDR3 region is CASSLWGTSTDTQYF. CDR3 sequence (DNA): TGTGCCAGCAGTTTGTGGGGAACTAGCACAGATACGCAGTATTTT.